This T cell receptor (beta chain) derives from a study of vaccination and CD4 T cells after COVID-19. Study-wide context: Timing of post-vaccine sample collection was a median about 70 days after dose two, with a range of 14 to 241. Study-wide results and limits: Median SARS-CoV-2-reactive clonotype numbers went up from roughly 21 to 40, but not significantly.

This clonotype was seen more than once but under ten times. Its specificity is unknown. The Oncomine TCR Beta short-read assay sequenced DNA from cultured CD4+ T cells. DNA came from CD4+ T cells after culture. TCRdb re-called the PCR reads with MiXCR, one entry per CDR3 protein. The repertoire holds 8,000 to 9,000 distinct CDR3 sequences, with under 60% as singletons. CDR1 SEHNR and CDR2 FQNEAQ come from the germline V gene (reference sequence). The CDR3 runs to 17 residues. The V segment lost 5 bases and the J segment 4 bases; nucleotides outside the gene matches: 12. The treatment is: roughly 10-day PBMC culture with coronavirus spike peptide pools or control peptides (ViraFEST assay). Collection of the unexposed donor's CD4+ T cells took place before the COVID-19 pandemic (2011-2018). Days 3 and 7 saw half the medium swapped for fresh IL-2 medium.

The source of this sequence is a human donor in good health. The sample comprised CD4+ T cells from blood, cultured in vitro. J is TRBJ1-1 and V is TRBV7-9; 11 bases fit TRBD1. CDR3 region: CASSLNLGGTGGTEAFF. The CDR3 region has the DNA TGTGCCAGCAGCCTGAACCTTGGCGGGACAGGGGGCACTGAAGCTTTCTTT.